The 3 T cell receptor beta chains listed next were all sequenced from one sample in a study of cytomegalovirus exposure and HLA in healthy donors. Repertoires were generated with immunoSEQ multiplex PCR, while TCRdb's copy carries only in-frame clones and drops some. This sample has more than 250,000 clones, with 86% found just once. The sequencing input was PBMCs. These receptors originate from a young woman in good health and CMV-seronegative.

The rearrangement joins TRBV2 to TRBJ2-3, with a weak D call TRBD2 (6 bases). The V gene's germline CDR1 is SNHLY and CDR2 FYNNEI. The CDR3 is made up of 13 amino acids. V lost 5 bases, J lost 4 bases, and 10 bases lay in between. DNA for the CDR3: TGTGCCAGCAGTTCCGGGAGATCAGATACGCAGTATTTT. Residues: CASSSGRSDTQYF.

The chain combines TRBV5-4 with TRBJ1-2; no clear D gene. CDR1 SGHNT and CDR2 YYREEE come from the germline V gene (reference sequence). This CDR3 has 13 amino acids. Trimming cost V 4 bases and J 7 bases, with 14 bases left between them. This CDR3 reads CASSMDGVGGYTF. DNA of the CDR3: TGTGCCAGCAGCATGGACGGGGTAGGTGGCTACACCTTC.

This chain links TRBV18 with TRBJ2-5; maybe TRBD1 (6 bases). V lost 3 bases to trimming and J lost 5 bases, with 19 bases between them. This CDR3 is 16 amino acids long. CDR1 and CDR2 from the germline V gene are KGHSH and LQKENI. DNA of the CDR3: TGTGCCAGCTCACCCCAGACAGGCCGAACAGGGGAGACCCAGTACTTC. Translated, it gives CASSPQTGRTGETQYF.